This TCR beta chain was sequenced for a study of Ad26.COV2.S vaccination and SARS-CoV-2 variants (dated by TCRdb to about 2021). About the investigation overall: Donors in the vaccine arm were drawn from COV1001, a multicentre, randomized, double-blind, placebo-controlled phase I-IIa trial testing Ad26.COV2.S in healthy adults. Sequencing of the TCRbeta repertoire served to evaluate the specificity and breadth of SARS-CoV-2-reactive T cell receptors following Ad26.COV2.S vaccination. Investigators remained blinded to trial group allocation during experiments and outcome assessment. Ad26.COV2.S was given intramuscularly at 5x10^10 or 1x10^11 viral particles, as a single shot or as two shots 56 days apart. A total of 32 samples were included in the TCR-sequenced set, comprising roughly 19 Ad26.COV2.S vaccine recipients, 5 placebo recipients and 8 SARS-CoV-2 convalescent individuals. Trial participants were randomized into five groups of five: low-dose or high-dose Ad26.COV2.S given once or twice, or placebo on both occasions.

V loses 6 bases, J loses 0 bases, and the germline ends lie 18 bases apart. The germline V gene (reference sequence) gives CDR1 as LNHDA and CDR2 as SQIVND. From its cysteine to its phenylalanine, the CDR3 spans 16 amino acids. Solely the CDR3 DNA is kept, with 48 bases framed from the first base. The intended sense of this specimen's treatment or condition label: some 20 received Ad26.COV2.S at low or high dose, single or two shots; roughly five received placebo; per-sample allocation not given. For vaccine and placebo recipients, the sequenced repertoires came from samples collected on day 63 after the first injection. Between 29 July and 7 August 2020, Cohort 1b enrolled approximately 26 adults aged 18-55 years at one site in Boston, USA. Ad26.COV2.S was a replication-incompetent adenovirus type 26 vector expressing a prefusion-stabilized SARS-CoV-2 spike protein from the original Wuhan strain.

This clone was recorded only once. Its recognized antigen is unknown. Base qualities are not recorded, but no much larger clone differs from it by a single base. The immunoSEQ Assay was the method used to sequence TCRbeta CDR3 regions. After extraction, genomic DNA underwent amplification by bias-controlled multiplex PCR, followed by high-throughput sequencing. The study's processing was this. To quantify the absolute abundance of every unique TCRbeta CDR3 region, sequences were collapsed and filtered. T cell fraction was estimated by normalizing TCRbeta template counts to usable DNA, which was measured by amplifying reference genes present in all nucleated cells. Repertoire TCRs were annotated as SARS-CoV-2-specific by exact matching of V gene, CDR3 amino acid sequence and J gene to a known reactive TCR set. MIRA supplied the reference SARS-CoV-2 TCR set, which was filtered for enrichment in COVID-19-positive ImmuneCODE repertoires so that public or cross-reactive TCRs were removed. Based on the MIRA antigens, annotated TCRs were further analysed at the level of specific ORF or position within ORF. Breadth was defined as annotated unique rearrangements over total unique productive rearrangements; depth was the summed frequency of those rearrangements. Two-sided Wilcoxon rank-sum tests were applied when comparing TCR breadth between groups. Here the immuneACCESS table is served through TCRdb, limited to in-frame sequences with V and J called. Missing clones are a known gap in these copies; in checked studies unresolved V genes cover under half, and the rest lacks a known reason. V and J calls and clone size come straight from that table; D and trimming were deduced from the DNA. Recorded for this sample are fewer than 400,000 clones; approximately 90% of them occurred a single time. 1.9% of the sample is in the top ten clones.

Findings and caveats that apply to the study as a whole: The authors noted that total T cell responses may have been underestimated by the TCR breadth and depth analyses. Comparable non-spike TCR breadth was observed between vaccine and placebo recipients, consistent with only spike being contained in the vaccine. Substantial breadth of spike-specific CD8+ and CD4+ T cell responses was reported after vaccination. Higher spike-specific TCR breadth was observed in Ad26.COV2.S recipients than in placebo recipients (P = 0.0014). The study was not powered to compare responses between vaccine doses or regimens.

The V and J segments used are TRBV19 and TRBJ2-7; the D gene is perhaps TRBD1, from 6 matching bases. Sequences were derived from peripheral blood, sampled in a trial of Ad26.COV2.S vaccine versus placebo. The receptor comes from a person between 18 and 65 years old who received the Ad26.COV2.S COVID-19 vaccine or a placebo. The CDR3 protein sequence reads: CASRQGWAGDSYEQYF. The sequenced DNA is TGTGCCAGTAGACAAGGCTGGGCAGGGGACTCCTACGAGCAGTACTTC.